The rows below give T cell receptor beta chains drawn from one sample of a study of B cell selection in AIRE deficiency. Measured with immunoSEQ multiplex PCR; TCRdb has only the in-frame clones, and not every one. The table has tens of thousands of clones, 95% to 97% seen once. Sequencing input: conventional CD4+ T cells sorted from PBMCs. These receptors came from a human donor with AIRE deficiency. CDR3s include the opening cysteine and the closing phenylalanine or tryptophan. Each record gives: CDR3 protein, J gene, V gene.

CASSANPKVDRGNSYNEQFF	TRBJ2-1	TRBV28
CASRNQGQGLTEAFF	TRBJ1-1	TRBV28
CAISELPGGSGNYGYTF	TRBJ1-2	TRBV10-3
CASSRTKANEKLFF	TRBJ1-4	TRBV19
CAWSSRGGETQYF	TRBJ2-5	TRBV30
CAWSVGGPQETQYF	TRBJ2-5	TRBV30
CSVEAARGGGTDTQYF	TRBJ2-3	TRBV29-1
CASSLRENSPLHF	TRBJ1-6	TRBV11-3
CASSIGFGAGEWETQYF	TRBJ2-5	TRBV19
CAISPGQTYGYTF	TRBJ1-2	TRBV10-3
CASSLREMNTEAFF	TRBJ1-1	TRBV7-8
CASQLGGMSSYNEQFF	TRBJ2-1	TRBV10-2
CASSLLRGPGTEAFF	TRBJ1-1	TRBV19
CASSTTGGGQPQHF	TRBJ1-5	TRBV19
CASSRDRERASGNTIYF	TRBJ1-3	TRBV5-7
CASRLYNRTSGSYEQYF	TRBJ2-7	TRBV12-2
CASSFETGRSPLHF	TRBJ1-6	TRBV11-2
CASSGGTGNSPLHF	TRBJ1-6	TRBV5-1
CATQRDSKPYEQYF	TRBJ2-7	TRBV6-1
CASSRDSSSYEQYF	TRBJ2-7	TRBV6-5
CASSIIAANREDGYTF	TRBJ1-2	TRBV19
CASGEFTGRVTEAFF	TRBJ1-1	TRBV14
CASSPPRGSSTDTQYF	TRBJ2-3	TRBV18
CASSPGETQYF	TRBJ2-5	TRBV6-5
CAWTGTAQETQYF	TRBJ2-5	TRBV30
CSVGRGGEAFF	TRBJ1-1	TRBV29-1
CASSFLTEETQYF	TRBJ2-5	TRBV5-4
CASSPHQGGGRSNQPQHF	TRBJ1-5	TRBV28
CASSQGVAGGLETQYF	TRBJ2-5	TRBV4-3
CASSGDRRETQYF	TRBJ2-5	TRBV13
CASSVGSPSLGYTF	TRBJ1-2	TRBV9
CASSVQGIGYTF	TRBJ1-2	TRBV5-6
CASSPRTGGNNEQFF	TRBJ2-1	TRBV6-1
CASSYSGGMGYEQYF	TRBJ2-7	TRBV6-5
CASSQDRLAGGRAGELFF	TRBJ2-2	TRBV4-1